Shown below are 5 T cell receptor beta chains from a single sample sequenced in a study of low-dose radiotherapy and immunotherapy resistance in tumors. TRAV- and TRBV-specific primers, spanning alpha and beta chains, primed first-strand cDNA. With a V-primer adapter and a constant-region primer, TCRs were amplified for approximately 19 PCR cycles. TCRdb reanalysed the reads using MiXCR and keeps one entry per CDR3 protein. This sample carries 64,000 or so distinct CDR3 sequences, 26% of them seen once, and the ten largest clones take 6.5% to 8%. The time point is: before trial treatment. Sequenced here: PBMCs, sampled before treatment. The receptors originated from a male donor with rectosigmoid adenocarcinoma.

In regard to this clonotype: The likely explanation is a read error, given a far larger clone one base away. This chain joins TRBV6-6 and TRBJ2-7, with D unclear. V was clipped by 6 bases and J by 2 bases, with 5 bases between them. CDR1 is MNHNY and CDR2 is SVGAGI in the germline V gene (reference sequence). The CDR3 extends over 11 amino acids. CDR3 amino acids: CASSPAYEQYF. The CDR3 DNA reads TGTGCCAGCAGCCCAGCCTACGAGCAGTACTTC.

This clonotype was recorded once. Germline is not matched at one junction end, which may reflect a read error. The chain uses TRBV5-3 and TRBJ2-5; 9 bases are shared with TRBD2. TRBV5-3 is filed as an ORF, its function uncertain. This CDR3 has 15 amino acids. CDR3 sequence (DNA): TGTGCCAGCAGCTTGGCGGGGGGGGCAGAAGAGACCCAGTACTTC. It translates to CASSLAGGAEETQYF.

The V and J genes are TRBV4-2 and TRBJ2-5, with TRBD2 identical over 9 bases. Germline V gives CDR1 LGHNA, CDR2 YNFKEQ. The CDR3 loop spans 16 amino acids. Trimming took 1 base from V and 5 from J; bases not matched to a gene: 8. The CDR3 spells CASSQGSGRREETQYF. The DNA for the CDR3 is TGTGCCAGCAGCCAAGGTAGCGGGAGAAGGGAGGAGACCCAGTACTTC.

At least ten counts were recorded for this clonotype. This chain joins TRBV2 and TRBJ1-5; 7 nucleotides agree with TRBD1. The CDR3 totals 13 residues. CDR1 SNHLY and CDR2 FYNNEI come from the germline V gene. J lost 7 bases, V lost 6 bases, and 6 bases had no gene match. CDR3 DNA sequence: TGTGCCAGCAGATTCGACAGGGACCAGCCCCAGCATTTT. Translated: CASRFDRDQPQHF.

This clonotype was recorded at least ten times. The chain recombines TRBV3-1 with TRBJ2-5, with D possibly being TRBD1 or TRBD2 (5 bases each). CDR1 is LGHDT and CDR2 is YNNKEL in the germline V gene (reference sequence). V was pared by 1 base and J by 1 base, with 10 bases between. The CDR3 extends over 15 amino acids. CDR3 protein: CASSQGGRGQETQYF. Written as DNA, the CDR3 is TGTGCCAGCAGCCAAGGGGGACGGGGCCAAGAGACCCAGTACTTC.